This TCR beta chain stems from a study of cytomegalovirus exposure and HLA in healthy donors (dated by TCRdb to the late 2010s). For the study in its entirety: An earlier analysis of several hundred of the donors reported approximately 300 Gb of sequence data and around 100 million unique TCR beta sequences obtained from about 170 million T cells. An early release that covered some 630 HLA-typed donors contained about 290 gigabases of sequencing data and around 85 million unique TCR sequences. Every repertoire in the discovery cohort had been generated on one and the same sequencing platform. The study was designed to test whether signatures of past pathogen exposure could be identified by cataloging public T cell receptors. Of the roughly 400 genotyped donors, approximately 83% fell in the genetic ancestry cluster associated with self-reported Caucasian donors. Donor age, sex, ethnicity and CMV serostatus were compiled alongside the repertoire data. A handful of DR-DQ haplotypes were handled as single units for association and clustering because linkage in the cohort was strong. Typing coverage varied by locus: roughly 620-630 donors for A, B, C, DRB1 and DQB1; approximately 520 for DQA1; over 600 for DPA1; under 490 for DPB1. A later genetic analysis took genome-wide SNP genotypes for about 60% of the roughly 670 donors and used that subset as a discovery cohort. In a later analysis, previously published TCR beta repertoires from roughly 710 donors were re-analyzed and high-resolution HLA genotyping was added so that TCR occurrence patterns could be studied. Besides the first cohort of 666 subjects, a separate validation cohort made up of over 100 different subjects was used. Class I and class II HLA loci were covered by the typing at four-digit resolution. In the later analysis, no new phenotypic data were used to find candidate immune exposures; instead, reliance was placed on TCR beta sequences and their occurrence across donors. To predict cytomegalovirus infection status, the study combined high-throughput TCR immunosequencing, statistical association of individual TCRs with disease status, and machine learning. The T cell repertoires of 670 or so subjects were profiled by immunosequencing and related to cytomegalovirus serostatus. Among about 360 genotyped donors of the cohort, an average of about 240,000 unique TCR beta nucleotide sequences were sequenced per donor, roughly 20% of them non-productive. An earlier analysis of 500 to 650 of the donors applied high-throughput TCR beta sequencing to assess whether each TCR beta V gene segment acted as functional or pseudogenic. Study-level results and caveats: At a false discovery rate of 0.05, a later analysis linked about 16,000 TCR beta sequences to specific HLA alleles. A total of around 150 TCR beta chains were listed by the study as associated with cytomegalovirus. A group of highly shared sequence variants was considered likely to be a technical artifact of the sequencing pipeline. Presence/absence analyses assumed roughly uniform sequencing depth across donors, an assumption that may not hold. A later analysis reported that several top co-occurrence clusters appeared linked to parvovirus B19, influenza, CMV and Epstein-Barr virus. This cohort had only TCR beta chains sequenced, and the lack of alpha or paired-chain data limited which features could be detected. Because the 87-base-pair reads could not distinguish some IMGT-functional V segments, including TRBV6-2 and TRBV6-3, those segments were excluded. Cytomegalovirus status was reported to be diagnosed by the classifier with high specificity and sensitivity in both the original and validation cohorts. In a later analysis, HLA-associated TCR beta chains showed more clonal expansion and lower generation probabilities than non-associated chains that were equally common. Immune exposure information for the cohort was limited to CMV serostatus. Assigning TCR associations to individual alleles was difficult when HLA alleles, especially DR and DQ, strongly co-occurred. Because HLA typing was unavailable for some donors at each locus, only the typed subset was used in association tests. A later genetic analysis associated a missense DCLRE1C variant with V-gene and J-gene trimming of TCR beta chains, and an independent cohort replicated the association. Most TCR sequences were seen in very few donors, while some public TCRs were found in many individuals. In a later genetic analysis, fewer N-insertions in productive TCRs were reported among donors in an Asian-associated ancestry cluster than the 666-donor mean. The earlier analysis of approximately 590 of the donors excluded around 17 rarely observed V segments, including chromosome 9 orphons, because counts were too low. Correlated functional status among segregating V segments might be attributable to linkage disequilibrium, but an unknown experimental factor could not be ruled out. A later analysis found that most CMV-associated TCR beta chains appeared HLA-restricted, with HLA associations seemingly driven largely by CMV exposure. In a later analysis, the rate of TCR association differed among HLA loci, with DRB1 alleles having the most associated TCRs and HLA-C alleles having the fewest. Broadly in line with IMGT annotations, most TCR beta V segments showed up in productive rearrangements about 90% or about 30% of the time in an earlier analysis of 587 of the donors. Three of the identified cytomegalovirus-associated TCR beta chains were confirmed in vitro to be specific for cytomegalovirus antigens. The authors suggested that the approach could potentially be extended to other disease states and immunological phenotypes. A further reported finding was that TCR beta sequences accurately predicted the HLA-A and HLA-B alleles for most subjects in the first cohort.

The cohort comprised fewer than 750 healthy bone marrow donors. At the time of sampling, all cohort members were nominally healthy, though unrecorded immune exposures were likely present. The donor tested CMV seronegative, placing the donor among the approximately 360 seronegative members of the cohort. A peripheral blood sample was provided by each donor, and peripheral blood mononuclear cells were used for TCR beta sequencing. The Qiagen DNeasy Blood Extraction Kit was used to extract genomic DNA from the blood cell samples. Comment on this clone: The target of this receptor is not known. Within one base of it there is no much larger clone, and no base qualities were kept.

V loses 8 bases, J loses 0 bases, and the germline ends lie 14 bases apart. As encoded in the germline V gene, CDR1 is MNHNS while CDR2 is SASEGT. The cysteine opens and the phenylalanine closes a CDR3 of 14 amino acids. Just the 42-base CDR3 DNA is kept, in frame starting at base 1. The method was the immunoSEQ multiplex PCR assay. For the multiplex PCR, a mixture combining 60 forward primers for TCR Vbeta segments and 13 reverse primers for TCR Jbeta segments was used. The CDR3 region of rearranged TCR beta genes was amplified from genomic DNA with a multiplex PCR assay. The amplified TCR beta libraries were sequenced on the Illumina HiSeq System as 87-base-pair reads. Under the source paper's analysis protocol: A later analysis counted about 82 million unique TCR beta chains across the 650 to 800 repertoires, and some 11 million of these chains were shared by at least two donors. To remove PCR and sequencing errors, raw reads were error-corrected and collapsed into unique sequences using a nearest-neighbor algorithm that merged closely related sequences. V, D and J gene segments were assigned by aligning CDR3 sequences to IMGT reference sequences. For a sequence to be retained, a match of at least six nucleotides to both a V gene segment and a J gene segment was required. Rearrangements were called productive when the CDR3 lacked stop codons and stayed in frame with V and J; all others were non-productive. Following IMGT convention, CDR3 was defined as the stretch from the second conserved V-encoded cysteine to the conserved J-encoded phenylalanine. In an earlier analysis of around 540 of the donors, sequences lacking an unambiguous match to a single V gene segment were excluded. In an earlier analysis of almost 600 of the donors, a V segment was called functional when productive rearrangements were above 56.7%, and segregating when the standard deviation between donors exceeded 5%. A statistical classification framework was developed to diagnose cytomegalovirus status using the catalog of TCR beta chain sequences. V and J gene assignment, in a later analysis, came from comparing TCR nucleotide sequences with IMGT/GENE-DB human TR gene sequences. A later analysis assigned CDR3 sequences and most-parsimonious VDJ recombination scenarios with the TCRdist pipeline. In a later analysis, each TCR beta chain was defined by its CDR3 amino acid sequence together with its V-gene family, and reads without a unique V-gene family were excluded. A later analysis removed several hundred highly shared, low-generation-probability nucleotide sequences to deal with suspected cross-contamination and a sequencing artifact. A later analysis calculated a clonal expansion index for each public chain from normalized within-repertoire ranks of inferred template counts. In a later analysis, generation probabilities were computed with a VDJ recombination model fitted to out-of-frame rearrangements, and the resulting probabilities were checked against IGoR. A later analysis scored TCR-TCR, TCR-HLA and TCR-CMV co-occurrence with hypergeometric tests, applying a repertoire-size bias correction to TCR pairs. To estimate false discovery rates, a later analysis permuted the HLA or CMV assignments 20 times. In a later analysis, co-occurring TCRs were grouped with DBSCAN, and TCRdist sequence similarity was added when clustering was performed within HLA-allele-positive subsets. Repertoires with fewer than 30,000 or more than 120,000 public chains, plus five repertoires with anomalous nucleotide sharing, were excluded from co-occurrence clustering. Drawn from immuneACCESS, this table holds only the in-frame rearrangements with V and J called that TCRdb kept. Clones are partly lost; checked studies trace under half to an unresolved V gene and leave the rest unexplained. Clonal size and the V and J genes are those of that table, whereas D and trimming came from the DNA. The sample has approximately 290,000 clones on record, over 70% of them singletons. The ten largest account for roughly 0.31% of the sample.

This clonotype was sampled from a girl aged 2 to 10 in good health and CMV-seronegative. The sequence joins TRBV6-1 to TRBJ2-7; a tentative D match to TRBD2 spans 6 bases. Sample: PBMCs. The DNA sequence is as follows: TGTGCCAGCCTGAGTAGCGGTAGCTCCTACGAGCAGTACTTC. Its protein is CASLSSGSSYEQYF.